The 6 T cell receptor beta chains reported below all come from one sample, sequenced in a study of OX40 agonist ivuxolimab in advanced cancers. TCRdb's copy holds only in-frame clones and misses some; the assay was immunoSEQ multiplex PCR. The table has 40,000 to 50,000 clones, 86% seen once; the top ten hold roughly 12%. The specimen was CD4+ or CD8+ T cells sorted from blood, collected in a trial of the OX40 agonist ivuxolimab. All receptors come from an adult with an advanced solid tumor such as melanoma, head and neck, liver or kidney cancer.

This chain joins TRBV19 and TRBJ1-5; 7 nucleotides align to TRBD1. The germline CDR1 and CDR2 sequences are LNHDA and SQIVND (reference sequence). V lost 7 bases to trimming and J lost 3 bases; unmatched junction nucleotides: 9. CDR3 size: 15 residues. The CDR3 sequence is CASTTGLDDNQPQHF. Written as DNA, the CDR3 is TGTGCCAGTACGACAGGGCTGGATGACAATCAGCCCCAGCATTTT.

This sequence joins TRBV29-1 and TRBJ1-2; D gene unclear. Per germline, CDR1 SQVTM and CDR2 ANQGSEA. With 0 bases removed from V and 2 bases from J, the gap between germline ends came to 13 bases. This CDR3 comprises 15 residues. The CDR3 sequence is CSVEDIGAANYGYTF. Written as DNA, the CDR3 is TGCAGCGTTGAAGATATCGGTGCCGCAAACTATGGCTACACCTTC.

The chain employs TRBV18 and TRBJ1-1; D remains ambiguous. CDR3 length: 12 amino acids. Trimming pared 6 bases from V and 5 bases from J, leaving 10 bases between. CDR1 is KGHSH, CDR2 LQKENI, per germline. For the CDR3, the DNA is TGTGCCAGCTCGCCATCACCAACTGAAGCTTTCTTT. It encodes CASSPSPTEAFF.

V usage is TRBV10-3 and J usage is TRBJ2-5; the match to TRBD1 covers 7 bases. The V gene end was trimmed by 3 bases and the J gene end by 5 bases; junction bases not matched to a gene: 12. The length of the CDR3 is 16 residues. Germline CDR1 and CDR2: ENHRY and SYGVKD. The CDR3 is CAISDPRGGVWETQYF. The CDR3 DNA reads TGTGCCATCAGTGACCCCCGAGGGGGCGTTTGGGAGACCCAGTACTTC.

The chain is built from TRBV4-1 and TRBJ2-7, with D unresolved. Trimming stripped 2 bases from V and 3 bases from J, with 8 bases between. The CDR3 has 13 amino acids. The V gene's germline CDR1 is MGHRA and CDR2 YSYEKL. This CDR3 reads CASSQSTNYEQYF. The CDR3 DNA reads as TGCGCCAGCAGCCAAAGTACCAACTACGAGCAGTACTTC.

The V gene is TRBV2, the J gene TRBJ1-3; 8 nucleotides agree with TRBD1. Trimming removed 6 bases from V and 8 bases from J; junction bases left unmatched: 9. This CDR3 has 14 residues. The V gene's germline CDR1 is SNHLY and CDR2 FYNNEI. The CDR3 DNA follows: TGTGCCAGCAGCCCAGGACAGGGTATGGACACCATATATTTT. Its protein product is CASSPGQGMDTIYF.